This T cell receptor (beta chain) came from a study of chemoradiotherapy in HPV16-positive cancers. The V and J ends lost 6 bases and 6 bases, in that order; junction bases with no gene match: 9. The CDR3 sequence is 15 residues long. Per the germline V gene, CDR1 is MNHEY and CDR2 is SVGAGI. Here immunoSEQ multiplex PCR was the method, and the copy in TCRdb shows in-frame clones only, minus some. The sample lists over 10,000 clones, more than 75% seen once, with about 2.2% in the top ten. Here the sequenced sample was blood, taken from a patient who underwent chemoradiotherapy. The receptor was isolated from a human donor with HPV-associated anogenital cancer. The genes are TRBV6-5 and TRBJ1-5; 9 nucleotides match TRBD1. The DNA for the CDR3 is TGTGCCAGCAGACCCCTGACGACAGGGGGTCAGCCCCAGCATTTT. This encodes CASRPLTTGGQPQHF.